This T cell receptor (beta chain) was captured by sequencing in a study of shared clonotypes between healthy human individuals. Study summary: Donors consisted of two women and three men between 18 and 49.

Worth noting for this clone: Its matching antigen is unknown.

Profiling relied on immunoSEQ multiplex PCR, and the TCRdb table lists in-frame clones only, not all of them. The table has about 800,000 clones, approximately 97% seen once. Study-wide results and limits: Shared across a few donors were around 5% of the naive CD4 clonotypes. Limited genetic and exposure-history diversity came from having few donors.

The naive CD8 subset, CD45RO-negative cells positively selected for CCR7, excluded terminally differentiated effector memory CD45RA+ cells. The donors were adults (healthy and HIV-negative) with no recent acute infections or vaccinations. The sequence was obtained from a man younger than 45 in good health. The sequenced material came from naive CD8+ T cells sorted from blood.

As DNA, the CDR3 is TGTGCCAGCAGCCCCTTGAGAGCTTCCCACGAGCAGTACTTC. It codes for CASSPLRASHEQYF. The V gene is TRBV28, the J gene TRBJ2-7; D unclear. Between the trimmed V and J ends, which lost 6 bases and 5 bases, there was a span of 17 bases. Germline assignment: CDR1 MDHEN and CDR2 SYDVKM. The CDR3 is made up of 14 amino acids.